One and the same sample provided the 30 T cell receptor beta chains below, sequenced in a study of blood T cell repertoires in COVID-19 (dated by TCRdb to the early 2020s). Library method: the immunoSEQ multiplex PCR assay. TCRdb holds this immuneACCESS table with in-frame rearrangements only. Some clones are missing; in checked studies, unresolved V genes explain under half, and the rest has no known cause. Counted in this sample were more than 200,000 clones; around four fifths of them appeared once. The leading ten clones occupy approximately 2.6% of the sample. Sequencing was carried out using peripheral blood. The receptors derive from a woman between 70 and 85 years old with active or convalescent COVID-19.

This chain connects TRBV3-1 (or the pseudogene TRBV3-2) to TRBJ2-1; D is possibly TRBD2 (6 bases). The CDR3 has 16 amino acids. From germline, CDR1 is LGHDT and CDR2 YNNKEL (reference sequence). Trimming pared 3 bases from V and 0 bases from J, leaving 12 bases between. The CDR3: CASSQASDSSYNEQFF. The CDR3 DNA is TGTGCCAGCAGCCAGGCTAGCGACAGCTCCTACAATGAGCAGTTCTTC.

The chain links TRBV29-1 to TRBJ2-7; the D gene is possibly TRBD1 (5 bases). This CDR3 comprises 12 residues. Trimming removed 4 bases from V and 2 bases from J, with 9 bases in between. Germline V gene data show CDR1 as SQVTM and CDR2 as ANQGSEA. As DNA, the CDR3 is TGCAGCGTTGCAGGGTCCCCCTACGAGCAGTACTTC. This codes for CSVAGSPYEQYF.

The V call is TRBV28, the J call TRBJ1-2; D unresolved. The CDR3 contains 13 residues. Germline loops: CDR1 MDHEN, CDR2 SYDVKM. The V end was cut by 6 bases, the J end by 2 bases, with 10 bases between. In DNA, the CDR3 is TGTGCCAGCAGATCCACAATCAACTATGGCTACACCTTC. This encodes CASRSTINYGYTF.

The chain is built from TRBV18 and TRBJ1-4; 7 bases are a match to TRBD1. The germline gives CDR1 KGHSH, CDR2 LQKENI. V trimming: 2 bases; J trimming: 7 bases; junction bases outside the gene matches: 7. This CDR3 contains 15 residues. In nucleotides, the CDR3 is TGTGCCAGCTCACCATCAGGGGGATACGGTGAAAAACTGTTTTTT. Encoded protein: CASSPSGGYGEKLFF.

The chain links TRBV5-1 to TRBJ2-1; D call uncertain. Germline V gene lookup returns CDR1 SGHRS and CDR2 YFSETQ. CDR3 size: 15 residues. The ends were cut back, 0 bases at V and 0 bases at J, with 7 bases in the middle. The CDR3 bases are TGCGCCAGCAGCTTGGCTATTACCTCCTACAATGAGCAGTTCTTC. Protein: CASSLAITSYNEQFF.

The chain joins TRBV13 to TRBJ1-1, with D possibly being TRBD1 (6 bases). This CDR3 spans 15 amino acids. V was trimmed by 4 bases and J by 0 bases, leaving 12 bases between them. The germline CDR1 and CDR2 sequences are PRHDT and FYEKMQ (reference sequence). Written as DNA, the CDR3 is TGTGCCAGCAGCTCTCGGGGGGCCCTGAACACTGAAGCTTTCTTT. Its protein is CASSSRGALNTEAFF.

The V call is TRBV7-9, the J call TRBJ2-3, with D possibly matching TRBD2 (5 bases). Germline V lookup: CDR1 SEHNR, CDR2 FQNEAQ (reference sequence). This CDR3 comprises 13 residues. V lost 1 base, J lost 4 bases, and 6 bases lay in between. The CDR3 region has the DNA TGTGCCAGCAGCTTAGGCGGGTCAGATACGCAGTATTTT. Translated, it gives CASSLGGSDTQYF.

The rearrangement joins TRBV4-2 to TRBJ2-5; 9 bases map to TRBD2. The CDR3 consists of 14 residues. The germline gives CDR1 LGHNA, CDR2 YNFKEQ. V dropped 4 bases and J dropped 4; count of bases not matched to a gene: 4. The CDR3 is CASSRSGGTETQYF. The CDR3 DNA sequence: TGTGCCAGCAGCCGAAGCGGGGGGACAGAGACCCAGTACTTC.

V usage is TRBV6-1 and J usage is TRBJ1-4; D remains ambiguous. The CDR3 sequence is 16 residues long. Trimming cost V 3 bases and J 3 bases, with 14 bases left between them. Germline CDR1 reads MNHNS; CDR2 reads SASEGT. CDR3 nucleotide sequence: TGTGCCAGCAGTGATGTCGGGTCGGCTGCTAATGAAAAACTGTTTTTT. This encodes CASSDVGSAANEKLFF.

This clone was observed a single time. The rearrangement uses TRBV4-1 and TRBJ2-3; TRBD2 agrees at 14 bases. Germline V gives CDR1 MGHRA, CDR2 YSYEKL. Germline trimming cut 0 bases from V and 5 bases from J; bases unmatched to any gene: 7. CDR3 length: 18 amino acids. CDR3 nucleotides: TGCGCCAGCAGCCAAGATCCGGGACTAGCGGGAGAGTTAGATACGCAGTATTTT. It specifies CASSQDPGLAGELDTQYF.

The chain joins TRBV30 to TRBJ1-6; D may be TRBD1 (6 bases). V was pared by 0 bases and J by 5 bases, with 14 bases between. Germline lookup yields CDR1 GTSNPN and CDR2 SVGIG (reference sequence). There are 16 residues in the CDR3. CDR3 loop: CAWSVAGAPNNSPLHF. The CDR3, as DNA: TGTGCCTGGAGTGTAGCAGGGGCTCCGAATAATTCACCCCTCCACTTT.

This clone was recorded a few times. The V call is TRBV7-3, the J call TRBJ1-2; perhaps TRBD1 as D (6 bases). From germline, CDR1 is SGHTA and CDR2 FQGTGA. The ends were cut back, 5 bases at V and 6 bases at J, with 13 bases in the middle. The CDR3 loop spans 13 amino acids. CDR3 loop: CASSPGTSHGYTF. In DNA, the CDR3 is TGTGCCAGCAGCCCCGGGACAAGCCATGGCTACACCTTC.

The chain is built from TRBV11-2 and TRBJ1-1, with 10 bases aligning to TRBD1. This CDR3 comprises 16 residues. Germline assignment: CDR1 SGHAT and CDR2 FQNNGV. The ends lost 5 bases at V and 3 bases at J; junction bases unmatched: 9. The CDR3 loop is CASSRRRQGADTEAFF. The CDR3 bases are TGTGCCAGCAGCCGACGTAGACAGGGGGCCGACACTGAAGCTTTCTTT.

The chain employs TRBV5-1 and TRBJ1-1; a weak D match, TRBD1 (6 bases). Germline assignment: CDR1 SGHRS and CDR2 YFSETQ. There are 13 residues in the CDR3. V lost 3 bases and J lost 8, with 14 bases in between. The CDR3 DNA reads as TGCGCCAGCAGCTCTTACACAGGGCCCGAAGCTTTCTTT. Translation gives CASSSYTGPEAFF.

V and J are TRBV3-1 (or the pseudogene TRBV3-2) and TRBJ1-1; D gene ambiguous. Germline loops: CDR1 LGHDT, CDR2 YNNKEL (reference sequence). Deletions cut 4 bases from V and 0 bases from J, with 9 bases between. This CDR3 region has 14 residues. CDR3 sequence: CASSLGNMNTEAFF. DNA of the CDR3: TGTGCCAGCAGCCTCGGGAATATGAACACTGAAGCTTTCTTT.

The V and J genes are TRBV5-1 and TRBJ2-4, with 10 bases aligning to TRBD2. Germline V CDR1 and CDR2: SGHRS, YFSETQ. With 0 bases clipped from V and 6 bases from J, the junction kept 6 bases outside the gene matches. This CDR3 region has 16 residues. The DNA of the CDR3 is TGCGCCAGCAGCTTGGAGTTAGCGGGAGGCCTAAACATTCAGTACTTC. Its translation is CASSLELAGGLNIQYF.

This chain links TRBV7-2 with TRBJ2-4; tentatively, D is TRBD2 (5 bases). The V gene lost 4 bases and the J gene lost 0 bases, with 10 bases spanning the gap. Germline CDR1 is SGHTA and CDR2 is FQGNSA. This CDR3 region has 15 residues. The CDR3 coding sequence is TGTGCCAGCAGCTCTCGGGGAGTAGCCAAAAACATTCAGTACTTC. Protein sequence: CASSSRGVAKNIQYF. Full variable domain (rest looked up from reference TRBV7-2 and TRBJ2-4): GAGVSQSPSNKVTEKGKDVELRCDPISGHTALYWYRQSLGQGLEFLIYFQGNSAPDKSGLPSDRFSAERTGGSVSTLTIQRTQQEDSAVYLCASSSRGVAKNIQYFGAGTRLSVL.

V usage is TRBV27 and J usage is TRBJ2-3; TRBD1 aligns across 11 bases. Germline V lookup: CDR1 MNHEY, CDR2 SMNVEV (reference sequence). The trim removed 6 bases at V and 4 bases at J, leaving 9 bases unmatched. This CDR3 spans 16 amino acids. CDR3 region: CASSLYRDRGADTQYF. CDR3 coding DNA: TGTGCCAGCAGCCTATATCGGGACAGGGGGGCAGATACGCAGTATTTT.

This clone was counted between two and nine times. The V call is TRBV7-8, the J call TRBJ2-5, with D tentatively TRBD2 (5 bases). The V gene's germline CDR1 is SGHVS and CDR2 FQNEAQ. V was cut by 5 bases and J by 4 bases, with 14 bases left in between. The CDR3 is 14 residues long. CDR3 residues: CASSKPTSLETQYF. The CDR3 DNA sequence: TGTGCCAGCAGCAAGCCTACTAGTTTAGAGACCCAGTACTTC. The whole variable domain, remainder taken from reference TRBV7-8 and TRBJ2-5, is GAGVSQSPRYKVAKRGQDVALRCDPISGHVSLFWYQQALGQGPEFLTYFQNEAQLDKSGLPSDRFFAERPEGSVSTLKIQRTQQEDSAVYLCASSKPTSLETQYFGPGTRLLVL.

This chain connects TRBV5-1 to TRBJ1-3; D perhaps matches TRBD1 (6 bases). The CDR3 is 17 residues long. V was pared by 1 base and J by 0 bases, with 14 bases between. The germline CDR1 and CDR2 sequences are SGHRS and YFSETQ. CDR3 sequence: CASSLHRQAVSGNTIYF. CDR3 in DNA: TGCGCCAGCAGCTTGCATCGACAGGCTGTCTCTGGAAACACCATATATTTT.

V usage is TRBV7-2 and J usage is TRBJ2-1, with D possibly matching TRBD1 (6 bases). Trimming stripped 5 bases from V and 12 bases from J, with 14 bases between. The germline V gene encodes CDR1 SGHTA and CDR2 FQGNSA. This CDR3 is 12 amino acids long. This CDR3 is CASSGRGRGQFF. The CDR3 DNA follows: TGTGCCAGCAGCGGTAGGGGGAGAGGGCAGTTCTTC.

CDR3 in amino acids: CASSPWVQGNSSPLHF. The CDR3 DNA sequence: TGTGCCAGCAGCCCGTGGGTTCAGGGGAACAGTTCACCCCTCCACTTT. V is TRBV9 and J is TRBJ1-6; D might be TRBD1 (6 bases). The ends were cut back, 4 bases at V and 9 bases at J, with 20 bases in the middle. Germline V gives CDR1 SGDLS, CDR2 YYNGEE. CDR3 length: 16 amino acids.

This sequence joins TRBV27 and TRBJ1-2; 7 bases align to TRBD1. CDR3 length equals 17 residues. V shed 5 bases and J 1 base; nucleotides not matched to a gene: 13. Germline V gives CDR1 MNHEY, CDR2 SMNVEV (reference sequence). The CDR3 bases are TGTGCCAGCAGTCCTAGCCGGGACAGTCCGTTTAACTATGGCTACACCTTC. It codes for CASSPSRDSPFNYGYTF.

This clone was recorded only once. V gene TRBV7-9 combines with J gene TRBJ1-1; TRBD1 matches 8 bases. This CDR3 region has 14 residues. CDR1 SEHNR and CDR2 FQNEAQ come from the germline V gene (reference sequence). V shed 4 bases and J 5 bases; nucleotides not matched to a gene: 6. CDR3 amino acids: CASSYITGGTEAFF. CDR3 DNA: TGTGCCAGCAGCTACATAACAGGGGGAACTGAAGCTTTCTTT.

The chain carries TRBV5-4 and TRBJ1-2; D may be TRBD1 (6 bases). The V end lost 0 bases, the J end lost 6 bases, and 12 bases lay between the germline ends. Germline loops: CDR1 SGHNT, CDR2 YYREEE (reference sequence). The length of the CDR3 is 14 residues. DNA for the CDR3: TGTGCCAGCAGCTTGGCCGCAGGGGCGGATGGCTACACCTTC. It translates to CASSLAAGADGYTF.

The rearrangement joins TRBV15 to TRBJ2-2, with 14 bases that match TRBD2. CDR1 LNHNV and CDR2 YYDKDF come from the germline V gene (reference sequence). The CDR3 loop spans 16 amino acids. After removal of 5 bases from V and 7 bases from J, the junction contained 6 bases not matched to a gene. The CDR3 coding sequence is TGTGCCACCAGCCGACTAGCGGGGGGGCTTAACGGGGAGCTGTTTTTT. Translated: CATSRLAGGLNGELFF.

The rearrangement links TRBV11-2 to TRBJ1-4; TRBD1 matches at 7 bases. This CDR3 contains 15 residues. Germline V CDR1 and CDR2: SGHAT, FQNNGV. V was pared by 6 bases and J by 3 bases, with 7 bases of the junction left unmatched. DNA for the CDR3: TGTGCCAGCAGTTCACAGGGGTTAGCTAATGAAAAACTGTTTTTT. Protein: CASSSQGLANEKLFF.

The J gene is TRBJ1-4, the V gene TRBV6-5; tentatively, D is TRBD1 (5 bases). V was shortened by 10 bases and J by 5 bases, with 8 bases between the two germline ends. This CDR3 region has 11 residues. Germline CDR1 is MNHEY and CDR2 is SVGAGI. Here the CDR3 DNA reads TGTGCCATCCGACAGAATGAAAAACTGTTTTTT. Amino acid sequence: CAIRQNEKLFF.

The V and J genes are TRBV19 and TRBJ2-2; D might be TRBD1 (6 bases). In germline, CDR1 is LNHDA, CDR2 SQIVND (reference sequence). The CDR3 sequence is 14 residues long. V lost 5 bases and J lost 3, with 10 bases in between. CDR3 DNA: TGTGCCAGTAGTCGACAGGTATACACCGGGGAGCTGTTTTTT. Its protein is CASSRQVYTGELFF.

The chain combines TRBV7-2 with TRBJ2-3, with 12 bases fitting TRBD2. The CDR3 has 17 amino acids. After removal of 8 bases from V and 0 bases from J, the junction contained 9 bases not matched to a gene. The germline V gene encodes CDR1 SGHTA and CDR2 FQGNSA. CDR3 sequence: CASGASGGAGSTDTQYF. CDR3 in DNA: TGTGCCAGCGGAGCTAGCGGGGGGGCAGGGAGCACAGATACGCAGTATTTT.